Each of the 18 T cell receptor beta chains below was sequenced from the same sample in a study of control samples from healthy donors and cancer patients. Sequencing was performed with immunoSEQ multiplex PCR; in TCRdb, only in-frame clones are kept and a portion is missing. The table has approximately 89,000 clones, around nine tenths seen once. The sample taken for sequencing was blood. The receptors shown here come from a man aged 30 to 39 in good health.

This CDR3 reads CASSLDGNSGNTIYF. The CDR3 DNA follows: TGTGCCAGCAGCTTGGACGGAAACTCTGGAAACACCATATATTTT. The chain couples TRBV11-2 to TRBJ1-3; no clear D gene. Germline V gene sequence: CDR1 SGHAT, CDR2 FQNNGV. Trimming took off 3 bases at V and 0 bases at J, with 9 bases between the two ends. The CDR3 loop spans 15 amino acids.

This chain links TRBV7-3 with TRBJ1-1; 11 nucleotides match TRBD1. Germline CDR1 reads SGHTA; CDR2 reads FQGTGA. J lost 3 bases, V lost 4 bases, and 1 base had no gene match. The CDR3 is 14 amino acids. The CDR3 loop reads CASSWGQGDTEAFF. CDR3 nucleotides: TGTGCCAGCAGCTGGGGACAGGGGGACACTGAAGCTTTCTTT.

The rearrangement joins TRBV7-9 to TRBJ2-7; D possibly corresponds to TRBD2 (5 bases). The V end was cut by 8 bases, the J end by 3 bases, with 14 bases between. Per germline, CDR1 SEHNR and CDR2 FQNEAQ (reference sequence). The CDR3 spans 13 residues. DNA for the CDR3: TGTGCCAGCGGGAGTATAGGACGCTACGAGCAGTACTTC. It specifies CASGSIGRYEQYF.

As DNA, the CDR3 is TGTGCCTGGAGTCCCGCCGCGGGGGGGCCCGCCGGGGAGCTGTTTTTT. Translating gives CAWSPAAGGPAGELFF. The chain joins TRBV30 to TRBJ2-2; 9 bases match TRBD2. CDR1 and CDR2 (germline): GTSNPN, SVGIG (reference sequence). With V trimmed by 2 bases and J by 6 bases, 10 bases remained unmatched. The CDR3 is made up of 16 amino acids.

J is TRBJ1-1 and V is TRBV29-1; D unresolved. CDR1 and CDR2 from the germline V gene are SQVTM and ANQGSEA. This CDR3 has 12 residues. The V end lost 1 base, the J end lost 3 bases, and 6 bases lay between the germline ends. As DNA, the CDR3 is TGCAGCGTTGAAGGAGGTTACACTGAAGCTTTCTTT. Protein product: CSVEGGYTEAFF.

The chain employs TRBV19 and TRBJ1-1; D unclear. Germline CDR1 LNHDA, CDR2 SQIVND (reference sequence). V was pared by 4 bases and J by 3 bases, with 18 bases between. The CDR3 totals 16 residues. This CDR3 is CASSTSGSPLDTEAFF. Here the CDR3 DNA reads TGTGCCAGTAGTACTTCCGGGTCTCCTCTGGACACTGAAGCTTTCTTT.

J is TRBJ2-7 and V is TRBV30; the D call may be TRBD1 or TRBD2 (6 bases each). The CDR3 runs to 13 residues. The germline V gene encodes CDR1 GTSNPN and CDR2 SVGIG (reference sequence). V shed 0 bases and J shed 3 bases, with 9 bases lying between them. This CDR3 reads CAWSVQGLYEQYF. The CDR3 DNA sequence: TGTGCCTGGAGTGTACAGGGACTCTACGAGCAGTACTTC. The whole variable domain, remainder taken from reference TRBV30 and TRBJ2-7, is SQTIHQWPATLVQPVGSPLSLECTVEGTSNPNLYWYRQAAGRGLQLLFYSVGIGQISSEVPQNLSASRPQDRQFILSSKKLLLSDSGFYLCAWSVQGLYEQYFGPGTRLTVT.

The chain couples TRBV7-9 to TRBJ1-2; D remains unclear. V was pared by 1 base and J by 4 bases, with 16 bases between. CDR1 is SEHNR, CDR2 FQNEAQ, per germline (reference sequence). CDR3 length: 16 residues. The CDR3 DNA is TGTGCCAGCAGCTTAGACGGCGGCCCGCTACTCTATGGCTACACCTTC. Translation gives CASSLDGGPLLYGYTF. The variable domain in full, with the rest retrieved from reference TRBV7-9 and TRBJ1-2, is DTGVSQNPRHKITKRGQNVTFRCDPISEHNRLYWYRQTLGQGPEFLTYFQNEAQLEKSRLLSDRFSAERPKGSFSTLEIQRTEQGDSAMYLCASSLDGGPLLYGYTFGSGTRLTVV.

J is TRBJ1-2 and V is TRBV19; D is uncertain. The CDR3 consists of 15 residues. In germline, CDR1 is LNHDA, CDR2 SQIVND (reference sequence). V was cut by 2 bases and J by 5 bases, with 15 bases left in between. CDR3 nucleotide sequence: TGTGCCAGTAGTATAATTCCAGTCAGGCAGTATGGCTACACCTTC. As protein: CASSIIPVRQYGYTF.

This chain links TRBV19 with TRBJ1-1; no clear D gene. V was pared by 2 bases and J by 1 base, with 8 bases between. The CDR3 has 14 residues. CDR1 LNHDA and CDR2 SQIVND come from the germline V gene (reference sequence). The CDR3 DNA sequence: TGTGCCAGTAGTATAATGGGTAGGAACACTGAAGCTTTCTTT. Translating gives CASSIMGRNTEAFF.

The chain is built from TRBV5-1 and TRBJ1-2, with D unclear. This CDR3 has 13 residues. CDR1 is SGHRS, CDR2 YFSETQ, per germline. V lost 1 base and J lost 6, with 10 bases in between. The CDR3 reads CASSLSQDHGYTF. CDR3 nucleotides: TGCGCCAGCAGCTTGTCCCAGGACCATGGCTACACCTTC.

J is TRBJ2-1 and V is TRBV18; D may be TRBD1 (6 bases). The V gene's germline CDR1 is KGHSH and CDR2 LQKENI. CDR3 length: 15 amino acids. V lost 3 bases and J 5 bases, leaving 14 bases between the germline ends. This CDR3 reads CASSPAGQMNNEQFF. The CDR3 DNA follows: TGTGCCAGCTCACCGGCAGGACAGATGAACAATGAGCAGTTCTTC.

V is TRBV5-4 and J is TRBJ1-2, with TRBD1 as a possible D gene (6 bases). V was pared by 3 bases and J by 2 bases, with 17 bases between. CDR1 and CDR2 (germline): SGHNT, YYREEE (reference sequence). This CDR3 has 16 residues. For the CDR3, the DNA is TGTGCCAGCAGCTCCTTTGGGGTGAGGGGGAACTATGGCTACACCTTC. Translation gives CASSSFGVRGNYGYTF.

Regarding this clone: The junction departs from germline at one end; a sequencing error may be responsible. This chain uses TRBV7-7 with TRBJ2-2; D ambiguous. The CDR3 has 12 residues. Looked up from germline, CDR1 is SSHAT and CDR2 is FNYEAQ (reference sequence). CDR3 sequence: CASSLITGELFF. In DNA form, the CDR3 reads TGTGCTAGCAGCTTAATAACCGGGGAGCTGTTTTTT.

This chain uses TRBV7-9 with TRBJ2-7; possibly TRBD1 for D (6 bases). The V end lost 5 bases, the J end lost 3 bases, and 14 bases lay between the germline ends. CDR3 length equals 14 residues. Germline values: CDR1 SEHNR, CDR2 FQNEAQ (reference sequence). The CDR3 region has the DNA TGTGCCAGCAGCCCTACGACAGGACACTACGAGCAGTACTTC. It encodes CASSPTTGHYEQYF.

V is TRBV6-5 and J is TRBJ2-7; 7 nucleotides match TRBD1. With 6 bases clipped from V and 2 bases from J, the junction kept 10 bases outside the gene matches. CDR1 and CDR2 from the germline V gene are MNHEY and SVGAGI. This CDR3 is built from 15 residues. The CDR3, as DNA: TGTGCCAGCAGCATGGGACAGCGACCAACCTACGAGCAGTACTTC. This encodes CASSMGQRPTYEQYF.

The chain couples TRBV30 to TRBJ2-1, with D maybe TRBD2 (6 bases). This CDR3 contains 18 residues. V was clipped by 4 bases and J by 0 bases, with 22 bases between them. Germline V gene sequence: CDR1 GTSNPN, CDR2 SVGIG (reference sequence). Here the CDR3 reads CAWTEMGSGRSSYNEQFF. The CDR3 DNA is TGTGCCTGGACTGAGATGGGTAGCGGTCGAAGCTCCTACAATGAGCAGTTCTTC.

As for this clone: The junction departs from the called germline gene at one end, perhaps through a read error. This sample includes further DNA sequences coding for the same CDR3. DNA of the CDR3: TGTGCCAGCAGCCCAAGCGGTCAGCCCCAGCACTTT. Translated: CASSPSGQPQHF. This sequence joins TRBV11-2 and TRBJ1-5; D is undetermined. Germline CDR1 and CDR2: SGHAT and FQNNGV. The CDR3 extends over 12 amino acids.